The rows below give T cell receptor beta chains drawn from one sample of a study of T cell responses to AZD1222 COVID-19 vaccine. This table comes from immunoSEQ multiplex PCR, and its TCRdb copy is limited to in-frame clones, with some not included. The sample carries approximately 150,000 clones, roughly nine tenths recorded once. Sample: peripheral blood, taken on day 0 of AZD1222 vaccination. These receptors came from an adult in good health. Both conserved end residues are part of each CDR3. The D gene is left open where the match is weak. Expanded clones get a size class; other rows say once, few or many, or leave the size out.

V: TRBV6-1
J: TRBJ1-1
D: -
size: -
CDR3: CASSEVSRRTEAFF
DNA: TGTGCCAGCAGTGAAGTCAGCAGGAGGACTGAAGCTTTCTTT

V: TRBV5-1
J: TRBJ1-2
D: TRBD1
size: -
CDR3: CASRETGGSYGYTF
DNA: TGCGCCAGCAGGGAGACAGGGGGCAGCTATGGCTACACCTTC

V: TRBV11-2
J: TRBJ1-1
D: TRBD1
size: -
CDR3: CASSLGRTGGSDTEAFF
DNA: TGTGCCAGCAGCTTAGGAAGGACAGGGGGCTCGGACACTGAAGCTTTCTTT

V: TRBV5-1
J: TRBJ2-7
D: -
size: -
CDR3: CASSLVGRPYEQYF
DNA: TGCGCCAGCAGCTTGGTTGGCCGGCCCTACGAGCAGTACTTC

V: TRBV11-2
J: TRBJ2-7
D: -
size: once
CDR3: CASSPVTYEQYF
DNA: TGTGCCAGCAGCCCGGTAACCTACGAGCAGTACTTC

V: TRBV30
J: TRBJ1-4
D: TRBD1
size: -
CDR3: CASAGGSCEKLFF
DNA: TGTGCCTCAGCAGGGGGTTCTTGTGAAAAACTGTTTTTT

V: TRBV7-3
J: TRBJ2-7
D: TRBD1
size: -
CDR3: CASSLTSDRTEQYF
DNA: TGTGCCAGCAGCTTAACTTCGGACAGGACCGAGCAGTACTTC

V: TRBV4-1
J: TRBJ2-1
D: TRBD1
size: -
CDR3: CASSQARDRNVYEQFF
DNA: TGCGCCAGCAGCCAAGCCAGGGACAGGAATGTCTATGAGCAGTTCTTC

V: TRBV21-1
J: TRBJ1-4
D: -
size: -
CDR3: CASSPPTAGNEKLFF
DNA: TGTGCCAGCAGCCCTCCGACGGCCGGAAATGAAAAACTGTTTTTT

V: TRBV9
J: TRBJ1-1
D: -
size: -
CDR3: CASSASWTANTEAFF
DNA: TGTGCCAGCAGCGCCTCGTGGACAGCGAACACTGAAGCTTTCTTT

V: TRBV19
J: TRBJ2-6
D: TRBD2
size: -
CDR3: CASSWGGVAGANVLTF
DNA: TGTGCCAGTAGCTGGGGAGGGGTTGCTGGGGCCAACGTCCTGACTTTC

V: TRBV30
J: TRBJ2-4
D: TRBD1
size: -
CDR3: CAWRAWDRDTLWAKNIQYF
DNA: TGTGCCTGGAGGGCTTGGGACAGGGACACTCTCTGGGCCAAAAACATTCAGTACTTC

V: TRBV14
J: TRBJ2-5
D: TRBD2
size: -
CDR3: CASSRYGLAGLQETQYF
DNA: TGTGCCAGCAGCCGTTACGGACTAGCGGGGCTCCAAGAGACCCAGTACTTC

V: TRBV7-9
J: TRBJ2-1
D: -
size: -
CDR3: CASSLDGNEQFF
DNA: TGTGCCAGCAGCTTAGACGGCAATGAGCAGTTCTTC

V: TRBV7-7
J: TRBJ2-3
D: -
size: -
CDR3: CASSLAGRDTQYF
DNA: TGTGCTAGCAGCTTAGCCGGCCGGGATACGCAGTATTTT

V: TRBV5-1
J: TRBJ1-1
D: -
size: -
CDR3: CASSPQGPMNTEAFF
DNA: TGCGCCAGCAGCCCACAGGGACCTATGAACACTGAAGCTTTCTTT

V: TRBV10-3
J: TRBJ2-7
D: TRBD1
size: -
CDR3: CAISAIGQDYEQYF
DNA: TGTGCCATCAGTGCTATTGGACAGGACTACGAGCAGTACTTC

V: TRBV18
J: TRBJ2-5
D: -
size: -
CDR3: CASSPERAAETQYF
DNA: TGTGCCAGCTCACCGGAGCGGGCGGCAGAGACCCAGTACTTC

V: TRBV5-1
J: TRBJ2-3
D: TRBD2
size: -
CDR3: CASSLAVSGGISTDTQYF
DNA: TGCGCCAGCAGCTTGGCTGTTAGCGGGGGGATAAGCACAGATACGCAGTATTTT